These T cell receptor beta chains were read from a single sample in a study of T cells in Graves' hyperthyroidism and ophthalmopathy. TCRdb re-called the multiplex PCR reads with MiXCR, one entry per CDR3 protein. The sample holds 380,000 or so distinct CDR3 sequences; about 15% are singletons and the top ten take about 26%. The sample consisted of blood. These receptors originate from a woman aged 25 to 39 with Graves' hyperthyroidism. Each CDR3 is given without its conserved first and last residue. A D gene is named only where the DNA matches it firmly.

j_call | v_call | d_call | cdr3_aa
TRBJ2-5 | TRBV7-2 | - | ASVGSRQETQY
TRBJ2-4 | TRBV28 | - | ASSLPEEAKNIQY
TRBJ2-2 | TRBV20-1 | - | SARGIVPNTGELF
TRBJ1-2 | TRBV15 | - | ATSRDRVVEADGYT
TRBJ2-1 | TRBV28 | - | ASSLAYKQF
TRBJ2-2 | TRBV29-1 | - | SVGSLLTGELF
TRBJ2-5 | TRBV12-3/TRBV12-4 | - | ASSWQTAKKTQY
TRBJ2-2 | TRBV7-2 | TRBD2 | ASRSTAGGYTGELF
TRBJ2-5 | TRBV6-1 | TRBD1 | ASSLRGAGQGGVETQY
TRBJ2-1 | TRBV29-1 | TRBD1 | SGDRGDDEQF
TRBJ1-5 | TRBV11-2 | TRBD1 | ASSQGGNSNQPQH
TRBJ2-1 | TRBV29-1 | TRBD1 | SVPDRDRPYNEQF
TRBJ2-5 | TRBV10-1 | - | ASSEPTSGQEVQY
TRBJ2-3 | TRBV7-2 | TRBD2 | ASSRTSGNTDTQY
TRBJ2-1 | TRBV5-4 | - | ASSLAVPAPEF
TRBJ1-5 | TRBV28 | - | ASSSDSNQPQH
TRBJ2-1 | TRBV28 | - | ASSSGAYMYEQF
TRBJ1-1 | TRBV12-3/TRBV12-4 | - | ASSFAGDTEAF
TRBJ1-4 | TRBV3-1 | - | ASSQVSGRVREKLF
TRBJ2-7 | TRBV10-3 | TRBD2 | AISGRTSGSEQY
TRBJ2-1 | TRBV6-2/TRBV6-3 | TRBD2 | ASSYRLAGDNEQF
TRBJ2-4 | TRBV20-1 | TRBD2 | SAKTSGNYIQY
TRBJ2-1 | TRBV28 | - | ASSPRNKKVNEQF
TRBJ1-1 | TRBV15 | - | ATTKDRGGTEAF
TRBJ1-1 | TRBV28 | TRBD1 | ASSLPGQNKNTEAF
TRBJ1-5 | TRBV2 | - | ASSEGQHNQPRH
TRBJ2-3 | TRBV20-1 | - | SAQLGGVLSTDTQY
TRBJ1-5 | TRBV6-1 | - | ASSSGERADQPQH
TRBJ1-5 | TRBV28 | TRBD1 | ASSLGQGIRQPQH
TRBJ2-2 | TRBV7-9 | - | ASSLTPTGELF
TRBJ2-3 | TRBV20-1 | - | SATSGSSTDTQY
TRBJ2-3 | TRBV11-2 | TRBD1 | ASSLGDRGIDTQY
TRBJ2-2 | TRBV20-1 | TRBD2 | SARSRLAGGTGELF
TRBJ2-1 | TRBV12-3/TRBV12-4 | - | ASSYSQTGTEQF
TRBJ1-4 | TRBV15 | TRBD1 | ATSRPTGGNEKLF
TRBJ1-1 | TRBV30 | - | AWRTQNTEAF
TRBJ1-2 | TRBV19 | - | ASSERGRDYGYT
TRBJ2-5 | TRBV10-3 | - | AIITGIETQY
TRBJ2-1 | TRBV10-1 | TRBD2 | ASSEGTSGAYNEQF
TRBJ2-5 | TRBV20-1 | TRBD1 | SAYRGKETQY
TRBJ1-2 | TRBV28 | TRBD1 | ASSRDSMDYGYT